These T cell receptor beta chains were read from a single sample in a study of spatial heterogeneity in lung cancer. TCRdb used MiXCR to reprocess the 5' RACE reads, holding one entry per CDR3 protein. The sample lists 7,500 to 9,500 distinct CDR3 sequences; 5% were seen once. Specimen: lung tumor tissue, collected at surgery. Receptors originate from a female donor with early-stage non-small cell lung cancer. Each CDR3 is given with its conserved first and last residue. Only some rows state a clone size, as once, few, many or a class for expanded clones.

CDR3 protein: CASSDRDSGSGGAEQFF
clone size: medium-sized
V gene: TRBV2

CDR3 protein: CASSLQTGGTDTQYF
clone size: many
V gene: TRBV7-3

CDR3 protein: CSAAYNGADQPQHF
clone size: many
V gene: TRBV20-1

CDR3 protein: CASSESRVRGQPQHF
clone size: few
V gene: TRBV2

CDR3 protein: CASSLTGHQPQHF
clone size: medium-sized
V gene: TRBV12-3/TRBV12-4

CDR3 protein: CASTLIGRDFNSPLHF
clone size: many
V gene: TRBV5-4

CDR3 protein: CAWIKDSGANVLTF
clone size: NA
V gene: TRBV30

CDR3 protein: CASSLSGRAVNEQFF
clone size: many
V gene: TRBV3-1

CDR3 protein: CASSLQTDTQYF
clone size: many
V gene: TRBV5-1

CDR3 protein: CASSLADRRYEQYF
clone size: many
V gene: TRBV5-1

CDR3 protein: CASSVEGTTGELFF
clone size: medium-sized
V gene: TRBV9

CDR3 protein: CASSSQGVQFF
clone size: many
V gene: TRBV7-2

CDR3 protein: CASSPGQGFDEQYF
clone size: NA
V gene: TRBV5-1

CDR3 protein: CSAFSGLAGTDTQYF
clone size: many
V gene: TRBV20-1

CDR3 protein: CASSALTGGRETQYF
clone size: many
V gene: TRBV12-3/TRBV12-4

CDR3 protein: CASRGRGDPLVKTQYF
clone size: medium-sized
V gene: TRBV28

CDR3 protein: CASSLQGEETQYF
clone size: few
V gene: TRBV6-4

CDR3 protein: CASSLGTEAFF
clone size: medium-sized
V gene: TRBV27

CDR3 protein: CASSQDRGLAVAYEQYF
clone size: many
V gene: TRBV4-2

CDR3 protein: CASSAPGLDKETQYF
clone size: many
V gene: TRBV9

CDR3 protein: CATSRAQGTQYF
clone size: many
V gene: TRBV15